Included here is one TCR beta chain sequence, with context. The specificity of this receptor is unknown. The sample holds no much larger clone one base away, and base qualities are not on file. Libraries were made using the immunoSEQ multiplex PCR assay. TCRdb obtained this table from immuneACCESS and retained in-frame rearrangements with V and J assigned. These tables miss some clones; where compared with another copy, unresolved V genes account for less than half of the shortfall, and the remainder is unexplained. The sample table lists some 410,000 clones, 90% of them with a count of one. The top ten hold 5.5% to 8% of the sample. The entry originates in a study of control samples from healthy donors and cancer patients (dated by TCRdb to 2019 to 2021). Sequencing used PBMCs. This TCR was sampled from a man in his forties or fifties with head and neck cancer.

CDR3 region: CASSLSGTGGDYEQYF. The DNA sequence is given as TGTGCCAGCAGCTTATCCGGGACAGGGGGCGATTACGAGCAGTACTTC. This chain is built from TRBV7-2 and TRBJ2-7, and TRBD1 aligns with 12 junction nucleotides. From the cysteine through the phenylalanine, the CDR3 covers 16 amino acids. Only CDR3 DNA remains: 48 bases, in frame from the first base. For CDR1 and CDR2, the germline V gene lists SGHTA and FQGNSA. Trimming removed 2 bases from V and 4 bases from J; the gene matches leave 6 bases unexplained.